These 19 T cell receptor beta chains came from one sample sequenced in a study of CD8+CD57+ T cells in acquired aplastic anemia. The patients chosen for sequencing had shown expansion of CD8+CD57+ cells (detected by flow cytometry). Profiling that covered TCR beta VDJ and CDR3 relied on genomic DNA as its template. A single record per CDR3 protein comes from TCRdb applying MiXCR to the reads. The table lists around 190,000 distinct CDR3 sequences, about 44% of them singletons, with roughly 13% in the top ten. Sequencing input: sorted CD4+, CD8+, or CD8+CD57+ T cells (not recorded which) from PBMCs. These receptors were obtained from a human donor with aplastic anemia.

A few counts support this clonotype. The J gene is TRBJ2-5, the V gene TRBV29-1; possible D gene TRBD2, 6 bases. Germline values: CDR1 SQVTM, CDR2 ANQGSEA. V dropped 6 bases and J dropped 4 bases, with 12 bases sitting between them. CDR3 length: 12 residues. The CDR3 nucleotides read TGCAGCGTGAAAATGGGGGGAGAGACCCAGTACTTC. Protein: CSVKMGGETQYF.

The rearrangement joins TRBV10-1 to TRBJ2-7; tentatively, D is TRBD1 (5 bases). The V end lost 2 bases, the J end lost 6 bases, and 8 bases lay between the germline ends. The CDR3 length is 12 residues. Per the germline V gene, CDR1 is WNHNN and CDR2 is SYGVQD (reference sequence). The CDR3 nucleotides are TGCGCCAGCAGTGAGGGGGCATCCGAGCAGTACTTC. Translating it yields CASSEGASEQYF.

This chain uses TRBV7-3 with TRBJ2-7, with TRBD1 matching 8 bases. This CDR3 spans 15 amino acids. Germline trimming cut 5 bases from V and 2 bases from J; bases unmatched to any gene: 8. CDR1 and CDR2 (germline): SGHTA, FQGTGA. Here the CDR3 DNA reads TGTGCCAGCAGCCCGATCCAGGGGGCGCCCTACGAGCAGTACTTC. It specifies CASSPIQGAPYEQYF.

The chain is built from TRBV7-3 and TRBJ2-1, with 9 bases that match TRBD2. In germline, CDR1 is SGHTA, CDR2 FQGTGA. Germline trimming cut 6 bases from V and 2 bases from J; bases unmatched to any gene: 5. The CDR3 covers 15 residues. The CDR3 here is CASSYGGGAYNEQFF. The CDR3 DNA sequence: TGTGCCAGCAGTTACGGCGGGGGGGCCTACAATGAGCAGTTCTTC.

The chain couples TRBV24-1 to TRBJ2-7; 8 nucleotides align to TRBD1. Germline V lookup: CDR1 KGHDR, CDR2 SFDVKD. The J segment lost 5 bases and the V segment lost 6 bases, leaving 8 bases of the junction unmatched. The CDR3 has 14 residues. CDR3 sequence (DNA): TGTGCCACCAGTATGGACAGGGCGCCTCACGAGCAGTACTTC. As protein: CATSMDRAPHEQYF.

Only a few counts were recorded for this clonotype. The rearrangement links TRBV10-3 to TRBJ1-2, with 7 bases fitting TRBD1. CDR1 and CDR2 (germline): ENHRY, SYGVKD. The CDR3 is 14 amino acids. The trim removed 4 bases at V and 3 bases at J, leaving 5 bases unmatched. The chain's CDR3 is CAISGTGQDYGYTF. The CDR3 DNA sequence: TGTGCCATCAGTGGGACAGGACAAGACTATGGCTACACCTTC.

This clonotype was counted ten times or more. CDR3 region: CASTGANTGELFF. The CDR3 DNA reads as TGTGCCAGCACAGGGGCGAACACCGGGGAGCTGTTTTTT. The chain links TRBV6-1 to TRBJ2-2; a possible D gene is TRBD1 (6 bases). The CDR3 consists of 13 residues. Trimming removed 7 bases from V and 0 bases from J, with 6 bases in between. The germline V gene encodes CDR1 MNHNS and CDR2 SASEGT.

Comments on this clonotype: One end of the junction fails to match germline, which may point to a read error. The CDR3: CASSRLDGLNTGDLFF. The DNA for the CDR3 is TGTGCCAGCAGCCGGCTGGACGGGTTAAACACCGGGGACCTGTTTTTT. The chain has TRBV4-2 and TRBJ2-2; the D call may be TRBD1 or TRBD2 (5 bases each). This CDR3 region has 16 residues. The germline V gene has CDR1 LGHNA and CDR2 YNFKEQ.

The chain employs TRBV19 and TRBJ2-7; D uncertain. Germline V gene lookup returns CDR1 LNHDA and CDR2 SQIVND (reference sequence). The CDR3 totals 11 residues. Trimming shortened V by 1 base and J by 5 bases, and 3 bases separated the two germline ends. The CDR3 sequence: CASSIGHEQYF. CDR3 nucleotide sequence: TGTGCCAGTAGTATAGGCCACGAGCAGTACTTC.

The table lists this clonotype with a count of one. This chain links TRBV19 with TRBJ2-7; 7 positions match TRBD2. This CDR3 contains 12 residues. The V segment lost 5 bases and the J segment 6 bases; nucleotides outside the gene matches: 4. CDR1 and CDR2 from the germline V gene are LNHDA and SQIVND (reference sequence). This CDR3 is CASSGRVGEQYF. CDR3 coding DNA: TGTGCCAGTAGTGGGAGGGTTGGCGAGCAGTACTTC.

The CDR3 is CASSYPGSDYTF. The CDR3 region has the DNA TGTGCCAGCAGTTACCCCGGGTCCGACTACACCTTC. This chain joins TRBV27 and TRBJ1-2; D unresolved. Trimming pared 4 bases from V and 10 bases from J, leaving 13 bases between. This CDR3 region has 12 residues. Per germline, CDR1 MNHEY and CDR2 SMNVEV (reference sequence).

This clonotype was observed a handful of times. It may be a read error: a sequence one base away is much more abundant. CDR3 in DNA: TGTGCCTCCGACCGGGACGGGGAGGGTGGCTACACCTTC. Amino acid sequence: CASDRDGEGGYTF. The chain employs TRBV9 and TRBJ1-2; D perhaps matches TRBD1 (5 bases). The CDR3 runs 13 residues. Germline V gives CDR1 SGDLS, CDR2 YYNGEE. V lost 10 bases to trimming and J lost 7 bases, with 20 bases between them.

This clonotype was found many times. As DNA, the CDR3 is TGCGCCAGCAGCTTGGGAAACGAGTACGAGCAGTACTTC. Translating gives CASSLGNEYEQYF. This chain links TRBV5-1 with TRBJ2-7, with D unresolved. The CDR3 extends over 13 amino acids. V lost 0 bases to trimming and J lost 4 bases, with 8 bases between them. Germline loops: CDR1 SGHRS, CDR2 YFSETQ.

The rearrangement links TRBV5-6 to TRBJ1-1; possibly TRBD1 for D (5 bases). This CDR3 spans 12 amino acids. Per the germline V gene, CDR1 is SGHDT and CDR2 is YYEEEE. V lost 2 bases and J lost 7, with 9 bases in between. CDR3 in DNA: TGTGCCAGCAGCTTCCCGGGGGTTGAAGCTTTCTTT. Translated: CASSFPGVEAFF.

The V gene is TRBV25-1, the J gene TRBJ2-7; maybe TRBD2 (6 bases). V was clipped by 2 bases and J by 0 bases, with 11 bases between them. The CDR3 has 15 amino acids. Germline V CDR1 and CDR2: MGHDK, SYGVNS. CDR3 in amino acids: CASSEPGLGSYEQYF. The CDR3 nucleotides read TGTGCCAGCAGTGAACCGGGACTGGGCTCCTACGAGCAGTACTTC.

The CDR3 nucleotides read TGTGCCATCAAGGAGACTAGCGGGAGGCGGGATACGCAGTATTTT. It encodes CAIKETSGRRDTQYF. The V call is TRBV10-3, the J call TRBJ2-3; 13 nucleotides match TRBD2. J gave up 6 bases and V 7 bases, and 7 bases lay outside the gene matches. There are 15 residues in the CDR3. Germline CDR1 and CDR2: ENHRY and SYGVKD.

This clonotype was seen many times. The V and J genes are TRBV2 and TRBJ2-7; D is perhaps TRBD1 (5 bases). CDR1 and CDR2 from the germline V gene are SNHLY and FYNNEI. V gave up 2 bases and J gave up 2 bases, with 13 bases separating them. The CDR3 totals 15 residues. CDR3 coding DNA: TGTGCCAGCAGTGAATTTCAGGGTAGGACCTACGAGCAGTACTTC. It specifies CASSEFQGRTYEQYF.

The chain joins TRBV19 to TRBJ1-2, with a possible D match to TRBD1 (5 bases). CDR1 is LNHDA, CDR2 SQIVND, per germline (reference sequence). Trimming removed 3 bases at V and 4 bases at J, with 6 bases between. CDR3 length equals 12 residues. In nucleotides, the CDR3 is TGTGCCAGTAGTATGGGACCCTATGGCTACACCTTC. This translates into CASSMGPYGYTF.

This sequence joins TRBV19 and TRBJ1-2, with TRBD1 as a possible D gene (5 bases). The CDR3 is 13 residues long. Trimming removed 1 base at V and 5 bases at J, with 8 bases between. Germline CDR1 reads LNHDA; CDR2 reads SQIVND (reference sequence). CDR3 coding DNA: TGTGCCAGTAGTATAGGCAGGGCTTATGGCTACACCTTC. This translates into CASSIGRAYGYTF. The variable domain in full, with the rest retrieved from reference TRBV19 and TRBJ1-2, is DGGITQSPKYLFRKEGQNVTLSCEQNLNHDAMYWYRQDPGQGLRLIYYSQIVNDFQKGDIAEGYSVSREKKESFPLTVTSAQKNPTAFYLCASSIGRAYGYTFGSGTRLTVV.